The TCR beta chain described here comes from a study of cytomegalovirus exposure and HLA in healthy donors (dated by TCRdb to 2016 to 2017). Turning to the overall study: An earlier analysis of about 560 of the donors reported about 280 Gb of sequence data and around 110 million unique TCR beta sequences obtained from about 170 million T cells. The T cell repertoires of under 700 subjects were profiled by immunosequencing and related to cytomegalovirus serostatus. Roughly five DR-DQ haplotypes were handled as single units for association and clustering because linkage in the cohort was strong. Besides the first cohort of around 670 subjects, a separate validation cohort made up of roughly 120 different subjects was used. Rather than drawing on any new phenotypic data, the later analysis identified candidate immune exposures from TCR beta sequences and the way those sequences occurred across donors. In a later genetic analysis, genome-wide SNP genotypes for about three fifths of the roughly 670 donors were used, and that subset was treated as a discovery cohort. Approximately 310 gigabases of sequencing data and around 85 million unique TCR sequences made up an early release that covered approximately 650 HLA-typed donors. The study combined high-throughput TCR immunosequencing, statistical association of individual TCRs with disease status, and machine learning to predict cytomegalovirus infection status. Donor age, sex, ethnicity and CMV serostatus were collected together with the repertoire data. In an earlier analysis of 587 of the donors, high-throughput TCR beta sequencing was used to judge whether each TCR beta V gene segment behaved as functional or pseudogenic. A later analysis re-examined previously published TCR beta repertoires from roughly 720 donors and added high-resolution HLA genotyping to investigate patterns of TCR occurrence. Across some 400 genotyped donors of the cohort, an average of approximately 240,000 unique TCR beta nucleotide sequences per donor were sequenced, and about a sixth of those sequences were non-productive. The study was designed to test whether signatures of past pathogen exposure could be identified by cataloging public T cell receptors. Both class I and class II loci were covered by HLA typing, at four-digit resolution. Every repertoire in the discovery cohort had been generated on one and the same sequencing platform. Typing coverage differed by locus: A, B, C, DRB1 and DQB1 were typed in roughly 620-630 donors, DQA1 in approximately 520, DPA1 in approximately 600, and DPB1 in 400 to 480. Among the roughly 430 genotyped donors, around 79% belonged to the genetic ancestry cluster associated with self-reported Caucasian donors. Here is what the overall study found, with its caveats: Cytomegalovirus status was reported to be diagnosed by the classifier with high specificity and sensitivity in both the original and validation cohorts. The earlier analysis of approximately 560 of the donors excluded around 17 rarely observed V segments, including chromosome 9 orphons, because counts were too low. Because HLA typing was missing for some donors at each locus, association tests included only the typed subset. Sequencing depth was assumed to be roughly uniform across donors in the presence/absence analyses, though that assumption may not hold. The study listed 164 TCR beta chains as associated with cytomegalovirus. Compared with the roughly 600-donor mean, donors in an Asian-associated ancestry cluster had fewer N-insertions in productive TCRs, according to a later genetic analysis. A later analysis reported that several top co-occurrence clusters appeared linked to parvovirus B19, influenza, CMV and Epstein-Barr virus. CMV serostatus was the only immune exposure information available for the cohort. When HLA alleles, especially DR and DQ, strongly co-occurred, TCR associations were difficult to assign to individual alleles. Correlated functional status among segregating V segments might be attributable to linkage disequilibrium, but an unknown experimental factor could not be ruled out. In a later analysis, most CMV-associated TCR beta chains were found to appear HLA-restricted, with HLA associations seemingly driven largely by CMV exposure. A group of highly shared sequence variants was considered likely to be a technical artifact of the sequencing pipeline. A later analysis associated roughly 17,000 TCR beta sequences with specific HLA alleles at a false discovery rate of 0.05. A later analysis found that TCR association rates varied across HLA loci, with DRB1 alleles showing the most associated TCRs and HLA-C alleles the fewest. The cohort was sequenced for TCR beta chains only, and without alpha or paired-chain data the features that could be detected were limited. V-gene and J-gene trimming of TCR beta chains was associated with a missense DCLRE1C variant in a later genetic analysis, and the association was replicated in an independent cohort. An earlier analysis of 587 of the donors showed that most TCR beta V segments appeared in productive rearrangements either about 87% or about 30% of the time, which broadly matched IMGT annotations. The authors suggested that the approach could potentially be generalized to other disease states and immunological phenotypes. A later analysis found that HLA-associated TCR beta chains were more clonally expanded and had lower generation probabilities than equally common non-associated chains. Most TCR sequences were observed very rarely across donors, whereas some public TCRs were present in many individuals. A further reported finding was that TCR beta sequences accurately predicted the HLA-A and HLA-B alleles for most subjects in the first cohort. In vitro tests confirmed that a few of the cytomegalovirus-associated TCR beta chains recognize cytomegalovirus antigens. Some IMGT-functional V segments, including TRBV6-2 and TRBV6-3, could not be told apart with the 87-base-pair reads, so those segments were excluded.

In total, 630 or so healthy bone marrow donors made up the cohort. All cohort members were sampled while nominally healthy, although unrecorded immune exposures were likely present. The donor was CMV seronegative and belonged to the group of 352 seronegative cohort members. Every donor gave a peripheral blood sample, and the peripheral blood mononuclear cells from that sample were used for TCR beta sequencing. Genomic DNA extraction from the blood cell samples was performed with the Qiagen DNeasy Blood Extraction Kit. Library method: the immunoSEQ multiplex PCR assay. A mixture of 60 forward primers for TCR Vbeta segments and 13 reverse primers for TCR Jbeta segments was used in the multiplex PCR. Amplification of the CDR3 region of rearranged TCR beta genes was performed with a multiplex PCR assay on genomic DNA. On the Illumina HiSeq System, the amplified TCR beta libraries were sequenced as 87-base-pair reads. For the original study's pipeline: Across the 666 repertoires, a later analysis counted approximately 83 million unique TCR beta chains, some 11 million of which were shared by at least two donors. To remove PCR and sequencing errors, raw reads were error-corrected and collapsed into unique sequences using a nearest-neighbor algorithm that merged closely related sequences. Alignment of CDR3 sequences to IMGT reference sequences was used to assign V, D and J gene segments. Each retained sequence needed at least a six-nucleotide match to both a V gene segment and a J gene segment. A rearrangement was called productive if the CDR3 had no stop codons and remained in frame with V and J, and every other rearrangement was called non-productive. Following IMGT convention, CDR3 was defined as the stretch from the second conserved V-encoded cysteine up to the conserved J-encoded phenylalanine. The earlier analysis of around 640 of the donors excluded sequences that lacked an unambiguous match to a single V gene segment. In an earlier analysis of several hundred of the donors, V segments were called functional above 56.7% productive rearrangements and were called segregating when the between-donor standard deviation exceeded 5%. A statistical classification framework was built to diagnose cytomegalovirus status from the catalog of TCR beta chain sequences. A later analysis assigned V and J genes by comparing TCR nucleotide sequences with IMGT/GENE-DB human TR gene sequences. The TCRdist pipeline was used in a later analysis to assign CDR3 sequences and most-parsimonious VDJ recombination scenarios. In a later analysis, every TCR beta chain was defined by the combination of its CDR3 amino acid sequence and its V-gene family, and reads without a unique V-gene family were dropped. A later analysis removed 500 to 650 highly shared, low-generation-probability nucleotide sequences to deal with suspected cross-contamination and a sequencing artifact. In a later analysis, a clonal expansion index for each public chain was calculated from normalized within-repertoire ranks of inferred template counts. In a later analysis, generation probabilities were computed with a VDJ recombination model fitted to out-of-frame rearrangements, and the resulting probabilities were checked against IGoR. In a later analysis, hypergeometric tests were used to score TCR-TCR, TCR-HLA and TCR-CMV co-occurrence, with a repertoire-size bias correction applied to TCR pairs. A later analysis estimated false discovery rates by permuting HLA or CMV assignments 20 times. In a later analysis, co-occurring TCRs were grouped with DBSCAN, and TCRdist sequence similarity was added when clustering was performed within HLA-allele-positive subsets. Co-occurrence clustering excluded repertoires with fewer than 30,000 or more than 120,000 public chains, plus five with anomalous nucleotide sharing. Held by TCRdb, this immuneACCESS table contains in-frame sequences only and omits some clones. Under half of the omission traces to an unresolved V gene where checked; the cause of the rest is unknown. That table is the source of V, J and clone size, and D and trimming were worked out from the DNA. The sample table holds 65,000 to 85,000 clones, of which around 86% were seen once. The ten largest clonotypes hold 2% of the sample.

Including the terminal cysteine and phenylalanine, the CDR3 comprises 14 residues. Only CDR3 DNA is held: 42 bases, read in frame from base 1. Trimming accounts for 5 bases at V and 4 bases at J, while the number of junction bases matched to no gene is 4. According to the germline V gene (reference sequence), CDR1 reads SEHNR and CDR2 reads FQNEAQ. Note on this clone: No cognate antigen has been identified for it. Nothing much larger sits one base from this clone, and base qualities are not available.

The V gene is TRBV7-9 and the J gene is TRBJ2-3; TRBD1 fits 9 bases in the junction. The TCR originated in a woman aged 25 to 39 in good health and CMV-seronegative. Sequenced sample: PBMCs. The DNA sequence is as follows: TGTGCCAGCAGCCCGGGACAGGGTGCAGATACGCAGTATTTT. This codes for CASSPGQGADTQYF.